The 18 T cell receptor beta chains below all came from one sample that was sequenced in a study of cytomegalovirus exposure and HLA in healthy donors. The PCR was carried out with 60 Vbeta primers and 13 Jbeta primers. Generated by immunoSEQ multiplex PCR, the TCRdb table keeps only in-frame clones and is missing some. The table has some 250,000 clones, around 76% seen once; the top ten hold 5% to 6%. Sequencing used PBMCs. The origin of the receptors is a woman in her thirties or forties in good health and CMV-seropositive.

V gene TRBV19 combines with J gene TRBJ1-2; D ambiguous. This CDR3 is 13 amino acids long. Germline V gene data show CDR1 as LNHDA and CDR2 as SQIVND (reference sequence). V lost 7 bases and J 4 bases, leaving 13 bases between the germline ends. The CDR3 loop is CASKEVISYGYTF. In DNA, the CDR3 is TGTGCCAGTAAAGAGGTGATATCCTATGGCTACACCTTC. The full variable domain, rest sourced from reference TRBV19 and TRBJ1-2, is DGGITQSPKYLFRKEGQNVTLSCEQNLNHDAMYWYRQDPGQGLRLIYYSQIVNDFQKGDIAEGYSVSREKKESFPLTVTSAQKNPTAFYLCASKEVISYGYTFGSGTRLTVV.

The genes are TRBV2 and TRBJ1-5; TRBD1 might be the D (6 bases). V was shortened by 6 bases and J by 11 bases, with 29 bases between the two germline ends. The CDR3 loop spans 17 amino acids. Germline lookup yields CDR1 SNHLY and CDR2 FYNNEI. This CDR3 reads CASSDYNGQLRAGAQHF. The CDR3 DNA reads as TGTGCCAGCAGCGACTACAACGGACAGCTCCGGGCGGGAGCCCAGCATTTT.

V usage is TRBV7-9 and J usage is TRBJ2-7; 9 bases map to TRBD1. V was clipped by 2 bases and J by 2 bases; unmatched bases: 7. The CDR3 runs 16 residues. Germline CDR1 and CDR2: SEHNR and FQNEAQ (reference sequence). The CDR3 loop is CASSLYRTGDTYEQYF. CDR3 coding DNA: TGTGCCAGCAGCTTATACAGGACAGGGGACACCTACGAGCAGTACTTC.

The rearrangement joins TRBV5-6 to TRBJ2-1; 11 bases align to TRBD2. Germline assignment: CDR1 SGHDT and CDR2 YYEEEE. Trimming removed 0 bases from V and 2 bases from J; junction bases left unmatched: 1. This CDR3 is 16 amino acids long. CDR3 loop: CASSLGLAGPYNEQFF. Here the CDR3 DNA reads TGTGCCAGCAGCTTGGGACTAGCGGGACCCTACAATGAGCAGTTCTTC.

The V call is TRBV11-3, the J call TRBJ1-1, with 7 bases matching TRBD1. V was clipped by 5 bases and J by 0 bases; unmatched bases: 12. The CDR3 contains 17 residues. The germline gives CDR1 SGHNT, CDR2 YENEEA. This CDR3 is CASSPGQQLILNTEAFF. CDR3 nucleotides: TGTGCCAGCAGCCCGGGACAGCAACTTATCTTGAACACTGAAGCTTTCTTT.

Here the CDR3 reads CASGRGSGSYEQYF. CDR3 nucleotide sequence: TGTGCCAGCGGGAGGGGGTCGGGCTCCTACGAGCAGTACTTC. The chain is built from TRBV2 and TRBJ2-7, with D perhaps TRBD2 (7 bases). Trimming took off 8 bases at V and 0 bases at J, with 14 bases between the two ends. CDR3 length: 14 amino acids. Germline V CDR1 and CDR2: SNHLY, FYNNEI.

The rearrangement uses TRBV28 and TRBJ2-7; 11 positions agree with TRBD2. CDR3 length: 15 residues. Germline CDR1 reads MDHEN; CDR2 reads SYDVKM. J lost 3 bases, V lost 2 bases, and 3 bases had no gene match. In DNA, the CDR3 is TGTGCCAGCAGTTTAAGTAGCGGGGGGGTCTACGAGCAGTACTTC. It encodes CASSLSSGGVYEQYF.

The chain couples TRBV5-5 to TRBJ2-2, with D possibly matching TRBD2 (5 bases). There are 14 residues in the CDR3. The V gene lost 5 bases and the J gene lost 7 bases, with 15 bases spanning the gap. Germline loops: CDR1 SGHKS, CDR2 YYEKEE (reference sequence). The CDR3 loop reads CASRTTSADGELFF. The CDR3 region has the DNA TGTGCCAGCAGGACAACTAGTGCGGACGGGGAGCTGTTTTTT.

The chain carries TRBV4-3 and TRBJ1-5; a possible D gene is TRBD1 (6 bases). The CDR3 contains 15 residues. V lost 6 bases, J lost 1 base, and 13 bases lay in between. Per the germline V gene, CDR1 is LGHNA and CDR2 is YSLEER. DNA for the CDR3: TGCGCCAGCAGTGCAGGGGTTGGAAGCAATCAGCCCCAGCATTTT. Protein sequence: CASSAGVGSNQPQHF.

The chain combines TRBV19 with TRBJ2-3, with D possibly being TRBD2 (5 bases). V dropped 5 bases and J dropped 0 bases, with 6 bases sitting between them. Germline V gives CDR1 LNHDA, CDR2 SQIVND (reference sequence). The CDR3 runs to 13 residues. The CDR3 DNA follows: TGTGCCAGTAGTGGGAGTAGCACAGATACGCAGTATTTT. Translation gives CASSGSSTDTQYF. The full variable domain, completed using reference TRBV19 and TRBJ2-3, is DGGITQSPKYLFRKEGQNVTLSCEQNLNHDAMYWYRQDPGQGLRLIYYSQIVNDFQKGDIAEGYSVSREKKESFPLTVTSAQKNPTAFYLCASSGSSTDTQYFGPGTRLTVL.

This clone was seen more than once but under ten times. The V call is TRBV7-2, the J call TRBJ2-3, with D possibly being TRBD2 (6 bases). Germline CDR1 and CDR2: SGHTA and FQGNSA. The CDR3 runs to 17 residues. Deletions cut 2 bases from V and 3 bases from J, with 18 bases between. CDR3 loop: CASSLMGLPEGTDTQYF. CDR3 sequence (DNA): TGTGCCAGCAGCTTAATGGGACTTCCGGAAGGGACAGATACGCAGTATTTT.

The chain employs TRBV5-1 and TRBJ2-1; TRBD2 agrees at 7 bases. J gave up 12 bases and V 2 bases, and 14 bases lay outside the gene matches. Germline CDR1 reads SGHRS; CDR2 reads YFSETQ. The CDR3 is 15 residues long. The CDR3: CASSLNSQAASGQFF. CDR3 bases: TGCGCCAGCAGCTTAAACTCACAAGCCGCTAGCGGGCAGTTCTTC.

The rearrangement links TRBV14 to TRBJ2-7; 7 bases are shared with TRBD1. V lost 4 bases to trimming and J lost 7 bases; unmatched junction nucleotides: 7. The CDR3 covers 13 residues. The germline V gene has CDR1 SGHDN and CDR2 FVKESK. CDR3 DNA sequence: TGTGCCAGCAGCCCGACAGGGATCGGGGAGCAGTACTTC. Translated: CASSPTGIGEQYF.

This rearrangement joins TRBV30 to TRBJ2-7, with 7 bases fitting TRBD1. From germline, CDR1 is GTSNPN and CDR2 SVGIG (reference sequence). V lost 2 bases, J lost 10 bases, and 8 bases stayed unmatched. CDR3 length: 12 amino acids. The CDR3 DNA is TGTGCCTGGAGTCTCGGACAGGATTATCAGTACTTC. This encodes CAWSLGQDYQYF.

The rearrangement links TRBV7-3 to TRBJ2-3; TRBD2 matches at 8 bases. This CDR3 comprises 16 residues. V shed 2 bases, J shed 3 bases, and the junction held 7 bases outside the gene matches. Germline CDR1 and CDR2: SGHTA and FQGTGA. The CDR3, as DNA: TGTGCCAGCAGCTTAGGGCTAGCGGGTCGTACAGATACGCAGTATTTT. Protein product: CASSLGLAGRTDTQYF.

The rearrangement links TRBV5-4 to TRBJ1-2; TRBD1 matches at 11 bases. CDR3 length equals 14 residues. The trim removed 4 bases at V and 3 bases at J, leaving 2 bases unmatched. The germline CDR1 and CDR2 sequences are SGHNT and YYREEE (reference sequence). The chain's CDR3 is CASSRTGGDYGYTF. In DNA form, the CDR3 reads TGTGCCAGCAGCCGGACAGGGGGCGACTATGGCTACACCTTC.

This chain uses TRBV2 with TRBJ1-2, with TRBD1 as a possible D gene (6 bases). Germline-derived CDR1 and CDR2 are SNHLY and FYNNEI. The CDR3 spans 14 residues. Deletions cut 6 bases from V and 7 bases from J, with 18 bases between. The DNA for the CDR3 is TGTGCCAGCAGGGGAGCAGGGGATCTCTTTGGCTACACCTTC. Residues: CASRGAGDLFGYTF.

This clone was seen a few times. V usage is TRBV5-1 and J usage is TRBJ2-3, with TRBD2 as a possible D gene (6 bases). The germline gives CDR1 SGHRS, CDR2 YFSETQ. The V end was cut by 3 bases, the J end by 0 bases, with 14 bases between. The CDR3 sequence is 16 residues long. DNA for the CDR3: TGCGCCAGCAGCTCTAGCGCATTTCCTAGCACAGATACGCAGTATTTT. Translating it yields CASSSSAFPSTDTQYF. Together with reference TRBV5-1 and TRBJ2-3, the CDR3 gives the full variable domain: KAGVTQTPRYLIKTRGQQVTLSCSPISGHRSVSWYQQTPGQGLQFLFEYFSETQRNKGNFPGRFSGRQFSNSRSEMNVSTLELGDSALYLCASSSSAFPSTDTQYFGPGTRLTVL.